These 32 T cell receptor beta chains came from one sample sequenced in a study of cytomegalovirus exposure and HLA in healthy donors. The data were produced by immunoSEQ multiplex PCR, yet TCRdb's version contains in-frame clones alone and is incomplete. The table lists about 120,000 clones, around nine tenths of them singletons. Sequenced: PBMCs. The receptors originated from a woman between 18 and 29 years old in good health and CMV-seronegative.

This chain connects TRBV9 to TRBJ2-1; maybe TRBD2 (6 bases). V lost 1 base and J 8 bases, leaving 16 bases between the germline ends. Germline CDR1 and CDR2: SGDLS and YYNGEE. This CDR3 is built from 15 residues. CDR3 nucleotide sequence: TGTGCCAGCAGCGTATACGGGAGAAGGAACGATGAGCAGTTCTTC. This gives the protein CASSVYGRRNDEQFF. The full variable domain, its missing parts supplied by reference TRBV9 and TRBJ2-1, is DSGVTQTPKHLITATGQRVTLRCSPRSGDLSVYWYQQSLDQGLQFLIQYYNGEERAKGNILERFSAQQFPDLHSELNLSSLELGDSALYFCASSVYGRRNDEQFFGPGTRLTVL.

This rearrangement joins TRBV6-1 to TRBJ2-5, with D unclear. Trimming shortened V by 0 bases and J by 6 bases, and 8 bases separated the two germline ends. There are 13 residues in the CDR3. Germline V gene sequence: CDR1 MNHNS, CDR2 SASEGT. The DNA for the CDR3 is TGTGCCAGCAGTGAAGCGAGAATACAGACCCAGTACTTC. Encoded protein: CASSEARIQTQYF.

The V call is TRBV6-1, the J call TRBJ2-1, with 9 positions matching TRBD1. The CDR3 covers 17 residues. The V gene end was trimmed by 2 bases and the J gene end by 1 base; junction bases not matched to a gene: 6. The V gene's germline CDR1 is MNHNS and CDR2 SASEGT. CDR3: CASSENRGQTSYNEQFF. CDR3 bases: TGTGCCAGCAGTGAAAACAGGGGGCAGACGTCCTACAATGAGCAGTTCTTC.

V is TRBV11-3 and J is TRBJ2-7, with D possibly TRBD2 on 6 matching bases. Trimming took off 0 bases at V and 6 bases at J, with 9 bases between the two ends. The CDR3 extends over 13 amino acids. Germline V lookup: CDR1 SGHNT, CDR2 YENEEA. Here the CDR3 DNA reads TGTGCCAGCAGCTTAGACGGGAGCCCCGAGCAGTACTTC. Amino acids: CASSLDGSPEQYF.

The rearrangement joins TRBV18 to TRBJ1-2, with 7 bases fitting TRBD1. Per germline, CDR1 KGHSH and CDR2 LQKENI. V lost 3 bases and J lost 4; bases outside the gene matches: 14. The CDR3 has 17 residues. The CDR3 loop is CASSPGSDRVLIYGYTF. CDR3 coding DNA: TGTGCCAGCTCACCTGGGTCAGACAGGGTCCTTATCTATGGCTACACCTTC.

The chain links TRBV2 to TRBJ2-3; D unclear. Germline loops: CDR1 SNHLY, CDR2 FYNNEI. CDR3 length: 12 residues. V was trimmed by 6 bases and J by 0 bases, leaving 4 bases between them. CDR3 nucleotides: TGTGCCAGCAGCTTCAGCACAGATACGCAGTATTTT. Translation gives CASSFSTDTQYF.

The V and J genes are TRBV13 and TRBJ2-1; 9 bases agree with TRBD2. Trimming took 4 bases from V and 5 from J; bases not matched to a gene: 12. This CDR3 spans 17 amino acids. Germline V gene lookup returns CDR1 PRHDT and CDR2 FYEKMQ (reference sequence). The CDR3 sequence is CASSSIQAGGIDNEQFF. The DNA for the CDR3 is TGTGCCAGCAGCTCCATACAAGCGGGAGGCATAGACAATGAGCAGTTCTTC.

This rearrangement joins TRBV30 to TRBJ1-2, with 8 bases identical to TRBD1. CDR1 and CDR2 from the germline V gene are GTSNPN and SVGIG (reference sequence). The CDR3 length is 15 residues. V was clipped by 3 bases and J by 4 bases; unmatched bases: 10. CDR3 DNA sequence: TGTGCCTGGAGGGGAGGACAGGGAGTTGCCTATGGCTACACCTTC. Its protein is CAWRGGQGVAYGYTF.

This sequence joins TRBV29-1 and TRBJ2-5; D possibly corresponds to TRBD1 (5 bases). Germline loops: CDR1 SQVTM, CDR2 ANQGSEA. The CDR3 spans 13 residues. Deletions cut 6 bases from V and 7 bases from J, with 18 bases between. The CDR3 DNA sequence: TGCAGCGTGCGCGCTGACAGCCACGGGACCCAGTACTTC. Amino acids: CSVRADSHGTQYF.

The chain recombines TRBV28 with TRBJ2-2; TRBD2 matches at 13 bases. The junction had 9 bases not matched to a gene; V was cut back by 5 bases and J by 0 bases. The CDR3 has 19 amino acids. The germline V gene encodes CDR1 MDHEN and CDR2 SYDVKM. In nucleotides, the CDR3 is TGTGCCAGCAGTACATGGACTAGCGGGAGAGGCCCGAACACCGGGGAGCTGTTTTTT. It specifies CASSTWTSGRGPNTGELFF.

This chain joins TRBV27 and TRBJ2-5; 9 nucleotides agree with TRBD1. V lost 5 bases and J lost 5; bases outside the gene matches: 6. Looked up from germline, CDR1 is MNHEY and CDR2 is SMNVEV (reference sequence). The CDR3 extends over 14 amino acids. CDR3 DNA sequence: TGTGCCAGCAGTACCCGGACAGGGGAGGAGACCCAGTACTTC. Translating gives CASSTRTGEETQYF.

The table lists this clone with a count of one. The chain employs TRBV19 and TRBJ2-1, with TRBD2 matching over 7 bases. The junction had 7 bases not matched to a gene; V was cut back by 5 bases and J by 3 bases. The CDR3 totals 15 residues. Germline values: CDR1 LNHDA, CDR2 SQIVND (reference sequence). CDR3 nucleotide sequence: TGTGCCAGTAGTTCATTAGCGGGCCTCTACAATGAGCAGTTCTTC. This gives the protein CASSSLAGLYNEQFF.

The CDR3 protein is CASSPTQGGSYNEQFF. CDR3 coding DNA: TGTGCCAGCAGTCCGACCCAGGGTGGGTCCTACAATGAGCAGTTCTTC. The gene calls are TRBV27 and TRBJ2-1; possible D gene TRBD1, 5 bases. Trimming shortened V by 5 bases and J by 1 base, and 15 bases separated the two germline ends. The CDR3 is 16 amino acids. CDR1 MNHEY and CDR2 SMNVEV come from the germline V gene (reference sequence).

This rearrangement joins TRBV28 to TRBJ2-7; 11 bases match TRBD1. V shed 3 bases and J 2 bases; nucleotides not matched to a gene: 6. The CDR3 spans 16 residues. CDR1 is MDHEN, CDR2 SYDVKM, per germline. The chain's CDR3 is CASSFPRTGGTYEQYF. CDR3 nucleotides: TGTGCCAGCAGTTTCCCGAGGACAGGGGGCACCTACGAGCAGTACTTC. Based on the CDR3 plus reference TRBV28 and TRBJ2-7, the full variable domain is DVKVTQSSRYLVKRTGEKVFLECVQDMDHENMFWYRQDPGLGLRLIYFSYDVKMKEKGDIPEGYSVSREKKERFSLILESASTNQTSMYLCASSFPRTGGTYEQYFGPGTRLTVT.

V usage is TRBV5-1 and J usage is TRBJ1-4; 7 bases align to TRBD1. CDR1 SGHRS and CDR2 YFSETQ come from the germline V gene. Trimming at V came to 7 bases and at J to 4 bases, leaving 10 bases not matched to a gene. There are 15 residues in the CDR3. This CDR3 reads CASGKSGTDNEKLFF. The CDR3 bases are TGCGCCAGCGGCAAGTCCGGGACAGATAATGAAAAACTGTTTTTT.

V is TRBV5-5 and J is TRBJ2-7; 8 positions match TRBD2. The CDR3 runs to 18 residues. From germline, CDR1 is SGHKS and CDR2 YYEKEE (reference sequence). V shed 4 bases and J 1 base; nucleotides not matched to a gene: 16. This chain's CDR3 is CASSAGGTGYTGSYEQYF. Here the CDR3 DNA reads TGTGCCAGCAGCGCGGGGGGAACGGGTTACACGGGGTCCTACGAGCAGTACTTC.

The rearrangement links TRBV29-1 to TRBJ1-1; 8 positions agree with TRBD1. Germline CDR1 is SQVTM and CDR2 is ANQGSEA. There are 15 residues in the CDR3. V shed 7 bases, J shed 0 bases, and the junction held 10 bases outside the gene matches. The CDR3 DNA is TGCAGCGGGGGGTACAGGGGGATCTTGAACACTGAAGCTTTCTTT. It encodes CSGGYRGILNTEAFF.

The V call is TRBV4-1, the J call TRBJ1-1, with a possible D match to TRBD1 (6 bases). V lost 8 bases, J lost 0 bases, and 16 bases lay in between. The CDR3 extends over 15 amino acids. Germline-derived CDR1 and CDR2 are MGHRA and YSYEKL. The CDR3 reads CASRRTEVLNTEAFF. CDR3 nucleotide sequence: TGCGCCAGCCGACGGACAGAGGTCTTGAACACTGAAGCTTTCTTT.

The V gene is TRBV5-1, the J gene TRBJ1-1, with TRBD1 as a possible D gene (5 bases). The CDR3 has 14 amino acids. V shed 4 bases and J shed 1 base, with 11 bases lying between them. CDR1 and CDR2 from the germline V gene are SGHRS and YFSETQ. The CDR3 sequence is CASSAQTANTEAFF. The DNA for the CDR3 is TGCGCCAGCAGCGCACAGACAGCGAACACTGAAGCTTTCTTT.

The chain uses TRBV4-1 and TRBJ2-3; 13 bases align to TRBD2. Germline CDR1 is MGHRA and CDR2 is YSYEKL. The V segment lost 4 bases and the J segment 1 base; nucleotides outside the gene matches: 8. There are 18 residues in the CDR3. For the CDR3, the DNA is TGCGCCAGCAGCCGGCCCCTAGGACTAGCGGGAGGCACAGATACGCAGTATTTT. It yields the protein CASSRPLGLAGGTDTQYF.

J is TRBJ2-7 and V is TRBV5-1, with 8 bases that match TRBD2. The CDR3 is made up of 14 amino acids. With V trimmed by 3 bases and J by 2 bases, 4 bases remained unmatched. The germline V gene encodes CDR1 SGHRS and CDR2 YFSETQ. The CDR3 DNA reads as TGCGCCAGCAGCTGGGTAGCGGGGACCTACGAGCAGTACTTC. This translates into CASSWVAGTYEQYF. Full variable domain (missing parts from reference TRBV5-1 and TRBJ2-7): KAGVTQTPRYLIKTRGQQVTLSCSPISGHRSVSWYQQTPGQGLQFLFEYFSETQRNKGNFPGRFSGRQFSNSRSEMNVSTLELGDSALYLCASSWVAGTYEQYFGPGTRLTVT.

V gene TRBV11-3 combines with J gene TRBJ2-1; D unclear. The germline gives CDR1 SGHNT, CDR2 YENEEA. Trimming removed 5 bases from V and 9 bases from J, with 11 bases in between. The CDR3 covers 12 residues. The CDR3 is CASSLLYPEQFF. The CDR3 region has the DNA TGTGCCAGCAGCCTACTCTATCCTGAGCAGTTCTTC.

This chain connects TRBV7-9 to TRBJ2-7; 7 bases match TRBD1. The CDR3 length is 12 residues. Trimming took 6 bases from V and 5 from J; bases not matched to a gene: 4. Germline loops: CDR1 SEHNR, CDR2 FQNEAQ (reference sequence). CDR3 sequence (DNA): TGTGCCAGCAGAAGGGGGCTTGACGAGCAGTACTTC. Protein product: CASRRGLDEQYF.

The chain has TRBV29-1 and TRBJ1-2; tentatively, D is TRBD1 (6 bases). Germline V gives CDR1 SQVTM, CDR2 ANQGSEA. The ends were cut back, 2 bases at V and 7 bases at J, with 14 bases in the middle. The CDR3 consists of 13 residues. CDR3 DNA sequence: TGCAGCGTTGAAAGGGCAGGGGTGGGTGGCTACACCTTC. This sequence encodes CSVERAGVGGYTF.

The gene calls are TRBV14 and TRBJ2-1; 10 positions agree with TRBD2. The CDR3 has 18 amino acids. The trim removed 2 bases at V and 5 bases at J, leaving 12 bases unmatched. Germline CDR1 and CDR2: SGHDN and FVKESK. As DNA, the CDR3 is TGTGCCAGCAGCCAATGGGGTAGCGGGAGGTCTGTGGACAATGAGCAGTTCTTC. Its protein is CASSQWGSGRSVDNEQFF.

This clone showed up just once. The rearrangement uses TRBV19 and TRBJ2-1; 11 bases are a match to TRBD2. The CDR3 contains 19 residues. Trimming took 3 bases from V and 6 from J; bases not matched to a gene: 16. From germline, CDR1 is LNHDA and CDR2 SQIVND (reference sequence). The CDR3 DNA reads as TGTGCCAGTAGTATTAGCGGGAGGGAAACCCCCTTACCAATCAATGAGCAGTTCTTC. As protein: CASSISGRETPLPINEQFF.

This sequence joins TRBV18 and TRBJ1-2; D remains ambiguous. CDR1 is KGHSH and CDR2 is LQKENI in the germline V gene. The V and J ends lost 5 bases and 8 bases respectively, with 18 bases between them. The CDR3 length is 14 residues. CDR3 coding DNA: TGTGCCAGCTCATCTGACTCGTTGGGAGAGGGCTACACCTTC. Translated, it gives CASSSDSLGEGYTF. The full variable domain, completed using reference TRBV18 and TRBJ1-2, is NAGVMQNPRHLVRRRGQEARLRCSPMKGHSHVYWYRQLPEEGLKFMVYLQKENIIDESGMPKERFSAEFPKEGPSILRIQQVVRGDSAAYFCASSSDSLGEGYTFGSGTRLTVV.

The gene calls are TRBV10-2 and TRBJ1-1, with D uncertain. The V gene's germline CDR1 is WSHSY and CDR2 SAAADI. The CDR3 loop spans 13 amino acids. Between the trimmed V and J ends, which lost 6 bases and 0 bases, there was a span of 8 bases. DNA for the CDR3: TGCGCCAGCAGGGCCCCAGTGAACACTGAAGCTTTCTTT. Amino acid sequence: CASRAPVNTEAFF.

J is TRBJ2-7 and V is TRBV10-3; 7 nucleotides match TRBD1. The CDR3 loop spans 14 amino acids. Germline CDR1 reads ENHRY; CDR2 reads SYGVKD. The V and J ends lost 6 bases and 6 bases, in that order; junction bases with no gene match: 11. The CDR3 DNA reads as TGTGCCATCAGACAGGGGCCCGATCTGGGCGAGCAGTACTTC. Translated: CAIRQGPDLGEQYF.

In nucleotides, the CDR3 is TGTGCCACCAGCAGCCTAGCGGGAACGGGGGAGACCCAGTACTTC. This translates into CATSSLAGTGETQYF. V and J are TRBV15 and TRBJ2-5; 9 nucleotides line up with TRBD2. Germline values: CDR1 LNHNV, CDR2 YYDKDF (reference sequence). Trimming cost V 3 bases and J 5 bases; bases outside gene matches: 7. The CDR3 runs 15 residues. Drawing the rest from reference TRBV15 and TRBJ2-5, the complete variable domain is DAMVIQNPRYQVTQFGKPVTLSCSQTLNHNVMYWYQQKSSQAPKLLFHYYDKDFNNEADTPDNFQSRRPNTSFCFLDIRSPGLGDTAMYLCATSSLAGTGETQYFGPGTRLLVL.

This clone was recorded once. J is TRBJ2-3 and V is TRBV27, with TRBD2 matching 8 bases. Germline V CDR1 and CDR2: MNHEY, SMNVEV (reference sequence). V trimming: 6 bases; J trimming: 6 bases; junction bases outside the gene matches: 11. This CDR3 spans 15 amino acids. CDR3 in DNA: TGTGCCAGCAGCACCGAACTAGCGGTGCTTGATACGCAGTATTTT. Protein product: CASSTELAVLDTQYF.

The gene calls are TRBV11-2 and TRBJ1-3, with D unclear. V shed 4 bases and J shed 8 bases, with 9 bases lying between them. This CDR3 region has 12 residues. The germline V gene encodes CDR1 SGHAT and CDR2 FQNNGV. The DNA of the CDR3 is TGTGCCAGCAGCTCACCCGGTGACACCATATATTTT. Protein product: CASSSPGDTIYF.